These 24 T cell receptor beta chains came from one sample sequenced in a study of T cell responses to AZD1222 COVID-19 vaccine. The method was immunoSEQ multiplex PCR; TCRdb's version includes in-frame clones alone and lacks a portion of them. The table records under 200,000 clones, 87% of them present only once. The sample here was peripheral blood, taken 28 days after the second AZD1222 dose. These receptors were taken from an adult who received the AZD1222 COVID-19 vaccine.

The chain joins TRBV27 to TRBJ1-6, with a tentative D call TRBD1 (5 bases). The CDR3 runs to 14 residues. Germline CDR1 is MNHEY and CDR2 is SMNVEV (reference sequence). V lost 2 bases and J lost 7, with 9 bases in between. CDR3: CASSLQGTNSPLHF. The CDR3 nucleotides are TGTGCCAGCAGTTTACAGGGTACGAATTCACCCCTCCACTTT.

This clone has a count of ten or more. V is TRBV20-1 and J is TRBJ1-2; 7 bases are shared with TRBD1. CDR1 is DFQATT, CDR2 SNEGSKA, per germline (reference sequence). After removal of 7 bases from V and 8 bases from J, the junction contained 7 bases not matched to a gene. This CDR3 is 11 amino acids long. CDR3 sequence (DNA): TGCAGTGGTACAGGGGTTGGAGGCTACACCTTC. This translates into CSGTGVGGYTF.

The V call is TRBV12-3 or TRBV12-4, the J call TRBJ1-2; D is uncertain. Trimming removed 4 bases from V and 8 bases from J, with 5 bases in between. The CDR3 extends over 10 amino acids. The CDR3 loop reads CASSSYGYTF. The CDR3 bases are TGTGCCAGCAGTTCGTACGGCTACACCTTC.

The rearrangement uses TRBV10-2 and TRBJ2-3; tentatively, D is TRBD2 (5 bases). The V end was cut by 8 bases, the J end by 6 bases, with 24 bases between. From germline, CDR1 is WSHSY and CDR2 SAAADI. The CDR3 consists of 16 residues. The CDR3 DNA reads TGCGCCAGCTCCCAACGGGAAGAGCGGATTGTGGATACGCAGTATTTT. As protein: CASSQREERIVDTQYF.

This chain uses TRBV5-6 with TRBJ2-6, with D maybe TRBD1 (6 bases). The germline V and J ends were trimmed by 4 bases and 0 bases, with 14 bases remaining between them. The CDR3 loop spans 17 amino acids. Germline-derived CDR1 and CDR2 are SGHDT and YYEEEE. The CDR3 region has the DNA TGTGCCAGCAGCCCCTGGACCAGGGGCTCTGGGGCCAACGTCCTGACTTTC. This gives the protein CASSPWTRGSGANVLTF.

J is TRBJ1-6 and V is TRBV19; D is uncertain. From germline, CDR1 is LNHDA and CDR2 SQIVND (reference sequence). V lost 5 bases, J lost 14 bases, and 10 bases lay in between. The CDR3 loop spans 11 amino acids. The CDR3 region is CASSRAGTLHF. In DNA, the CDR3 is TGTGCCAGTAGTCGTGCAGGTACCCTCCACTTT.

V and J are TRBV7-9 and TRBJ1-4; a possible D gene is TRBD1 (5 bases). V was pared by 5 bases and J by 7 bases, with 14 bases between. The CDR3 sequence is 14 residues long. The germline V gene encodes CDR1 SEHNR and CDR2 FQNEAQ (reference sequence). The CDR3 here is CASSRGGKGEKLFF. DNA for the CDR3: TGTGCCAGCAGCAGGGGCGGAAAAGGTGAAAAACTGTTTTTT.

The chain combines TRBV6-5 with TRBJ2-1; D is undetermined. This CDR3 spans 11 amino acids. From germline, CDR1 is MNHEY and CDR2 SVGAGI. Trimming took off 6 bases at V and 10 bases at J, with 10 bases between the two ends. The CDR3 sequence: CASRVDTEQFF. The CDR3 DNA reads TGTGCCAGCAGAGTTGACACAGAGCAGTTCTTC.

V is TRBV7-9 and J is TRBJ1-2; TRBD1 aligns across 7 bases. Germline V gene lookup returns CDR1 SEHNR and CDR2 FQNEAQ (reference sequence). V was pared by 3 bases and J by 4 bases, with 2 bases of the junction left unmatched. The CDR3 contains 13 residues. The CDR3 sequence is CASSFGTAYGYTF. DNA of the CDR3: TGTGCCAGCAGCTTCGGGACAGCCTATGGCTACACCTTC. Filled out from reference TRBV7-9 and TRBJ1-2, the complete variable domain reads DTGVSQNPRHKITKRGQNVTFRCDPISEHNRLYWYRQTLGQGPEFLTYFQNEAQLEKSRLLSDRFSAERPKGSFSTLEIQRTEQGDSAMYLCASSFGTAYGYTFGSGTRLTVV.

The rearrangement joins TRBV9 to TRBJ1-4; no clear D. Trimming cost V 0 bases and J 7 bases, with 13 bases left between them. The CDR3 spans 15 residues. The germline V gene has CDR1 SGDLS and CDR2 YYNGEE. The CDR3 nucleotides are TGTGCCAGCAGCGTAGAGGGAGCATCGAGTGAAAAACTGTTTTTT. Translation: CASSVEGASSEKLFF.

The genes are TRBV10-3 and TRBJ1-2; D is possibly TRBD1 (6 bases). This CDR3 comprises 15 residues. CDR1 is ENHRY and CDR2 is SYGVKD in the germline V gene. Trimming took off 3 bases at V and 4 bases at J, with 15 bases between the two ends. The CDR3 is CAISDNRVTPYGYTF. The CDR3 nucleotides are TGTGCCATCAGTGACAACAGGGTGACTCCCTATGGCTACACCTTC.

This clone showed up just once. V is TRBV11-2 and J is TRBJ2-2, with a tentative D call TRBD1 (7 bases). The V gene's germline CDR1 is SGHAT and CDR2 FQNNGV. The CDR3 is 15 residues long. V was shortened by 2 bases and J by 5 bases, with 12 bases between the two germline ends. CDR3 in amino acids: CASSLNSGGTGELFF. CDR3 nucleotide sequence: TGTGCCAGCAGCTTAAACTCAGGGGGGACCGGGGAGCTGTTTTTT.

The genes are TRBV11-2 and TRBJ1-4, with TRBD1 matching 8 bases. The junction had 4 bases not matched to a gene; V was cut back by 3 bases and J by 7 bases. This CDR3 is built from 14 residues. Germline V gene lookup returns CDR1 SGHAT and CDR2 FQNNGV. CDR3 in amino acids: CASSFRGQGEKLFF. The CDR3 DNA sequence: TGTGCCAGCAGCTTCAGGGGGCAGGGTGAAAAACTGTTTTTT.

The chain employs TRBV5-1 and TRBJ1-2; possible D gene TRBD1, 5 bases. The CDR3 runs 14 residues. CDR1 is SGHRS, CDR2 YFSETQ, per germline. Trimming shortened V by 7 bases and J by 4 bases, and 17 bases separated the two germline ends. The DNA for the CDR3 is TGCGCCAGCCAGCTAGGTAGGGGTTCCTATGGCTACACCTTC. This gives the protein CASQLGRGSYGYTF. The entire variable domain, with the rest obtained from reference TRBV5-1 and TRBJ1-2, is as follows: KAGVTQTPRYLIKTRGQQVTLSCSPISGHRSVSWYQQTPGQGLQFLFEYFSETQRNKGNFPGRFSGRQFSNSRSEMNVSTLELGDSALYLCASQLGRGSYGYTFGSGTRLTVV.

This sequence joins TRBV7-2 and TRBJ1-2; D unresolved. Germline V gives CDR1 SGHTA, CDR2 FQGNSA. With 0 bases removed from V and 4 bases from J, the gap between germline ends came to 15 bases. This CDR3 region has 16 residues. CDR3 in amino acids: CASSLAGGGMGYGYTF. DNA of the CDR3: TGTGCCAGCAGCTTAGCGGGTGGAGGGATGGGCTATGGCTACACCTTC.

The rearrangement joins TRBV3-1 (or the pseudogene TRBV3-2) to TRBJ1-5, with D perhaps TRBD1 (6 bases). The CDR3 loop spans 14 amino acids. V was shortened by 3 bases and J by 4 bases, with 10 bases between the two germline ends. CDR1 is LGHDT and CDR2 is YNNKEL in the germline V gene (reference sequence). Written as DNA, the CDR3 is TGTGCCAGCAGCCAGACAGGATCTAATCAGCCCCAGCATTTT. It translates to CASSQTGSNQPQHF.

V usage is TRBV12-3 or TRBV12-4 and J usage is TRBJ2-3; TRBD2 is a possible D gene (6 bases). V shed 7 bases and J shed 6 bases, with 14 bases lying between them. The CDR3 runs 13 residues. CDR3 sequence: CASTLYGGDTQYF. The CDR3 region has the DNA TGTGCCAGCACCCTATATGGGGGGGATACGCAGTATTTT.

This chain joins TRBV7-9 and TRBJ1-5, with D unclear. The V and J ends lost 1 base and 6 bases respectively, with 10 bases between them. The CDR3 covers 14 residues. Germline lookup yields CDR1 SEHNR and CDR2 FQNEAQ (reference sequence). The CDR3 spells CASSLDSHRQPQHF. CDR3 sequence (DNA): TGTGCCAGCAGCTTAGACTCTCATCGTCAGCCCCAGCATTTT.

This chain joins TRBV10-3 and TRBJ2-7; 9 nucleotides align to TRBD1. This CDR3 contains 12 residues. J was trimmed by 7 bases and V by 6 bases; bases with no gene match: 4. CDR1 and CDR2 from the germline V gene are ENHRY and SYGVKD. The CDR3 reads CAIRDRGREQYF. CDR3 nucleotide sequence: TGTGCCATCAGGGACAGGGGCAGAGAGCAGTACTTC.

This clone was seen once. The chain combines TRBV2 with TRBJ2-1, with D uncertain. There are 11 residues in the CDR3. The V gene lost 7 bases and the J gene lost 9 bases, with 10 bases spanning the gap. Germline V gives CDR1 SNHLY, CDR2 FYNNEI. DNA of the CDR3: TGTGCCAGCAAGAGTCCGGTTGAGCAGTTCTTC. Translated: CASKSPVEQFF.

This chain uses TRBV4-1 with TRBJ1-6; the D is unclear. Per the germline V gene, CDR1 is MGHRA and CDR2 is YSYEKL. The CDR3 totals 12 residues. V lost 6 bases, J lost 10 bases, and 10 bases lay in between. DNA of the CDR3: TGCGCCAGCAGTAATAGGGTGTCACCCCTCCACTTT. It is translated as CASSNRVSPLHF.

CDR3 amino acids: CASSQGGVTEAFF. The CDR3 nucleotides read TGTGCCAGCAGCCAAGGAGGGGTCACTGAAGCTTTCTTT. The rearrangement joins TRBV2 to TRBJ1-1; D possibly corresponds to TRBD1 (5 bases). The germline V gene encodes CDR1 SNHLY and CDR2 FYNNEI. Trimming pared 6 bases from V and 4 bases from J, leaving 12 bases between. The CDR3 spans 13 residues.

For this clone: Other nucleotide sequences from this sample produce the same CDR3. This chain links TRBV2 with TRBJ2-7, with no clear D. The germline gives CDR1 SNHLY, CDR2 FYNNEI. The germline V and J ends were trimmed by 6 bases and 2 bases, with 8 bases remaining between them. This CDR3 region has 12 residues. The CDR3 DNA reads as TGTGCCAGCAGCGCCGGTCCCTACGAGCAGTACTTC. Translating it yields CASSAGPYEQYF.

The rearrangement links TRBV6-1 to TRBJ1-3, with D tentatively TRBD1 (6 bases). Germline lookup yields CDR1 MNHNS and CDR2 SASEGT. The CDR3 is 16 residues long. V lost 0 bases, J lost 7 bases, and 16 bases lay in between. The CDR3: CASSEAGGAVGNTIYF. As DNA, the CDR3 is TGTGCCAGCAGTGAAGCGGGGGGGGCTGTTGGGAACACCATATATTTT.